This record concerns one T cell receptor beta chain sequence. The antigen is not known. Measured with immunoSEQ multiplex PCR; TCRdb has only the in-frame clones, and not every one. This table holds roughly 50,000 clones, roughly 87% found once. This entry is derived from a study of OX40 agonist ivuxolimab in advanced cancers. About the study: Patients received intravenous ivuxolimab every 2 weeks at 0.01 to 10 mg/kg. Study results and limitations: CD8+ T cells showed, on average, more clonal expansion than CD4+ cells.

Germline CDR1 MGHRA, CDR2 YSYEKL. Between the trimmed V and J ends, which lost 1 base and 6 bases, there was a span of 18 bases. The CDR3 runs 16 residues. The source material was CD4+ or CD8+ T cells sorted from blood, sampled in a trial of the OX40 agonist ivuxolimab. The chain is built from TRBV4-1 and TRBJ1-1; possible D gene TRBD1, 6 bases. This TCR came from an adult with an advanced solid tumor such as melanoma, head and neck, liver or kidney cancer. CDR3 region: CASSQVGQQGGPEAFF. The DNA of the CDR3 is TGCGCCAGCAGCCAAGTGGGTCAACAGGGAGGGCCTGAAGCTTTCTTT.